What follows describes a single T cell receptor beta chain. This entry comes from a study of blood T cell repertoires in COVID-19. At the level of the study: In each case, the material was cDNA or gDNA derived from T cells, B-cell-depleted T cells, or PBMCs.

With 6 bases clipped from V and 0 bases from J, the junction kept 7 bases outside the gene matches. The CDR3 loop spans 16 amino acids. From germline, CDR1 is SNHLY and CDR2 FYNNEI. TCRdb's table, derived via immunoSEQ multiplex PCR, lists solely in-frame clones and lacks some. The table records about 100,000 clones, just under 80% of them present only once. The receptor's source is a man between 65 and 85 years old with active or convalescent COVID-19. The sample taken for sequencing was peripheral blood. This sequence joins TRBV2 and TRBJ1-4; the match to TRBD1 covers 7 bases. The DNA of the CDR3 is TGTGCCAGCAGATCCGGGACAGTCTCAACTAATGAAAAACTGTTTTTT. Residues: CASRSGTVSTNEKLFF.